This passage covers 26 T cell receptor beta chains from one sample sequenced in a study of shared clonotypes between healthy human individuals (dated by TCRdb to 2018 to 2021). Libraries came from the immunoSEQ multiplex PCR assay. The immuneACCESS repertoire file appears here via TCRdb, limited to in-frame rearrangements. These files lack a portion of the clones; in checked studies, under half of the deficit traces to unresolved V genes, and the cause of the others is not known. In this sample the table shows approximately 2.5 million clones, approximately 94% of which occur a single time. The ten biggest clones cover around 0.14% of the sample. The sample was naive CD4+ T cells sorted from blood. The sample's cell subset or site, from its label and the paper: CD45RA+ positively selected. The receptor set was obtained from a man between 18 and 29 years old in good health.

The V call is TRBV28, the J call TRBJ2-2, with D perhaps matching TRBD1 (6 bases). This CDR3 spans 16 amino acids. The germline CDR1 and CDR2 sequences are MDHEN and SYDVKM. Trimming cost V 1 base and J 2 bases, with 11 bases left between them. The DNA of the CDR3 is TGTGCCAGCAGTTTATTACCAGGGGCCAACACCGGGGAGCTGTTTTTT. This sequence encodes CASSLLPGANTGELFF.

V usage is TRBV5-1 and J usage is TRBJ1-2; TRBD1 agrees at 10 bases. The trim removed 3 bases at V and 5 bases at J, leaving 7 bases unmatched. The V gene's germline CDR1 is SGHRS and CDR2 YFSETQ. The CDR3 has 15 amino acids. The CDR3 loop reads CASSSGTGASYGYTF. The CDR3 nucleotides read TGCGCCAGCAGCTCGGGGACAGGGGCGTCTTATGGCTACACCTTC.

This chain links TRBV20-1 with TRBJ2-5, with 7 bases fitting TRBD2. Germline values: CDR1 DFQATT, CDR2 SNEGSKA (reference sequence). There are 11 residues in the CDR3. The J segment lost 7 bases and the V segment lost 6 bases, leaving 5 bases of the junction unmatched. The DNA of the CDR3 is TGCAGTGCCTCCCCGGGGGGGACCCAGTACTTC. It yields the protein CSASPGGTQYF.

The V call is TRBV29-1, the J call TRBJ2-5; 7 bases map to TRBD2. The DNA matches TRBJ2-7 better at its end, which makes the J call doubtful. The CDR3 length is 14 residues. Germline CDR1 SQVTM, CDR2 ANQGSEA. CDR3 DNA: TGCAGCGCAAGTAACAGAGAAACTAGCGCCGAGCAGTACTTC. As protein: CSASNRETSAEQYF.

The chain carries TRBV5-6 and TRBJ1-3; D not resolved. Trimming took off 1 base at V and 2 bases at J, with 19 bases between the two ends. The germline V gene has CDR1 SGHDT and CDR2 YYEEEE. There are 18 residues in the CDR3. The CDR3 protein is CASSLSPSLRSAGNTIYF. The CDR3 nucleotides are TGTGCCAGCAGCTTGAGCCCCAGTCTCCGGTCTGCTGGAAACACCATATATTTT.

The gene calls are TRBV10-3 and TRBJ1-1; D is possibly TRBD1 (6 bases). Trimming removed 5 bases at V and 4 bases at J, with 23 bases between. CDR3 length equals 17 residues. Looked up from germline, CDR1 is ENHRY and CDR2 is SYGVKD. The CDR3 loop reads CAISKKSGDGSGTEAFF. The CDR3 DNA reads TGTGCCATCAGTAAAAAATCAGGGGATGGAAGCGGCACTGAAGCTTTCTTT.

This chain uses TRBV5-1 with TRBJ2-3, with TRBD1 as a possible D gene (6 bases). The CDR3 extends over 15 amino acids. V lost 2 bases, J lost 2 bases, and 12 bases lay in between. Germline values: CDR1 SGHRS, CDR2 YFSETQ. The CDR3 nucleotides read TGCGCCAGCAGCTTCAGGGGCCCTAACACAGATACGCAGTATTTT. It translates to CASSFRGPNTDTQYF.

This clone was seen only once. The V gene is TRBV7-2, the J gene TRBJ1-2; D possibly corresponds to TRBD1 (6 bases). V gave up 6 bases and J gave up 2 bases, with 13 bases separating them. Germline CDR1 is SGHTA and CDR2 is FQGNSA. The CDR3 extends over 14 amino acids. CDR3 region: CASSLRQENYGYTF. The CDR3 DNA sequence: TGTGCCAGCAGTCTACGACAGGAGAACTATGGCTACACCTTC.

The chain employs TRBV15 and TRBJ2-7; 7 bases are a match to TRBD2. Germline loops: CDR1 LNHNV, CDR2 YYDKDF (reference sequence). The CDR3 sequence is 16 residues long. V was pared by 0 bases and J by 3 bases, with 8 bases of the junction left unmatched. DNA of the CDR3: TGTGCCACCAGCAGAGAACTGTGGGCGGGGGACTACGAGCAGTACTTC. The encoded protein is CATSRELWAGDYEQYF.

The chain has TRBV27 and TRBJ1-6, with unresolved D. This CDR3 contains 17 residues. Germline V gives CDR1 MNHEY, CDR2 SMNVEV (reference sequence). V shed 4 bases and J shed 0 bases, with 13 bases lying between them. The CDR3 DNA sequence: TGTGCCAGCAGTTACTCGGGCGGTCGCTCCTATAATTCACCCCTCCACTTT. Amino acid sequence: CASSYSGGRSYNSPLHF.

J is TRBJ2-3 and V is TRBV19; D gene ambiguous. The CDR3 is made up of 14 amino acids. CDR1 LNHDA and CDR2 SQIVND come from the germline V gene (reference sequence). Trimming took 10 bases from V and 3 from J, leaving 17 bases between them. CDR3 residues: CATTLDQKTDTQYF. As DNA, the CDR3 is TGTGCCACAACCCTGGACCAAAAGACAGATACGCAGTATTTT.

The chain is built from TRBV5-1 and TRBJ2-3; the match to TRBD2 covers 7 bases. V gave up 4 bases and J gave up 4 bases; unmatched junction bases: 9. Germline V gene lookup returns CDR1 SGHRS and CDR2 YFSETQ. CDR3 length: 15 amino acids. For the CDR3, the DNA is TGCGCCAGCAGCCCCCGAGAGCGGGGCGCAGATACGCAGTATTTT. This sequence encodes CASSPRERGADTQYF.

As for this clone: The sample contains more than one DNA sequence encoding this CDR3. The V gene is TRBV30, the J gene TRBJ2-5, with D perhaps matching TRBD2 (7 bases). The germline V and J ends were trimmed by 3 bases and 2 bases, with 13 bases remaining between them. CDR3 size: 14 residues. The V gene's germline CDR1 is GTSNPN and CDR2 SVGIG (reference sequence). CDR3 sequence: CAWSGGTKQETQYF. The DNA for the CDR3 is TGTGCCTGGAGCGGGGGGACAAAACAAGAGACCCAGTACTTC.

The rearrangement joins TRBV15 to TRBJ2-3; perhaps TRBD2 as D (5 bases). CDR1 is LNHNV and CDR2 is YYDKDF in the germline V gene (reference sequence). V lost 5 bases, J lost 5 bases, and 23 bases lay in between. The CDR3 is 17 residues long. The CDR3 loop is CATSHRVEALGGDTQYF. DNA of the CDR3: TGTGCCACCAGCCACCGGGTAGAGGCCCTCGGAGGAGATACGCAGTATTTT.

The chain uses TRBV6-5 and TRBJ1-1; D is ambiguous. The CDR3 length is 14 residues. Trimming shortened V by 8 bases and J by 1 base, and 14 bases separated the two germline ends. Germline V gene lookup returns CDR1 MNHEY and CDR2 SVGAGI. The CDR3 nucleotides are TGTGCCAGCCTCGGAGGATTGGCGAACACTGAAGCTTTCTTT. Amino acid sequence: CASLGGLANTEAFF.

This rearrangement joins TRBV7-9 to TRBJ1-6; 9 bases agree with TRBD1. The V and J ends lost 2 bases and 7 bases, in that order; junction bases with no gene match: 3. The V gene's germline CDR1 is SEHNR and CDR2 FQNEAQ (reference sequence). The CDR3 runs to 15 residues. The CDR3 loop reads CASSLWDRDNSPLHF. CDR3 nucleotides: TGTGCCAGCAGCTTATGGGACAGGGACAATTCACCCCTCCACTTT.

V usage is TRBV5-4 and J usage is TRBJ2-3; 16 positions match TRBD2. Germline CDR1 is SGHNT and CDR2 is YYREEE (reference sequence). V was pared by 3 bases and J by 1 base, with 5 bases of the junction left unmatched. This CDR3 contains 18 residues. The CDR3 sequence: CASSSGTSGGARTDTQYF. CDR3 in DNA: TGTGCCAGCAGCTCGGGGACTAGCGGGGGGGCCCGCACAGATACGCAGTATTTT.

This clone came up once. The V call is TRBV28, the J call TRBJ2-3; possibly TRBD1 or TRBD2 for D (5 bases each). The CDR3 has 15 residues. V was shortened by 2 bases and J by 1 base, with 10 bases between the two germline ends. The germline CDR1 and CDR2 sequences are MDHEN and SYDVKM. The CDR3 loop reads CASSLAQGRTDTQYF. Here the CDR3 DNA reads TGTGCCAGCAGTTTAGCCCAGGGACGCACAGATACGCAGTATTTT.

This clone was counted a single time. The chain couples TRBV7-9 to TRBJ2-5; TRBD1 is a possible D gene (5 bases). Trimming took off 5 bases at V and 4 bases at J, with 14 bases between the two ends. Germline V gene sequence: CDR1 SEHNR, CDR2 FQNEAQ (reference sequence). The CDR3 extends over 14 amino acids. The DNA for the CDR3 is TGTGCCAGCAGCCAGGGCCAACCTCCAGAGACCCAGTACTTC. Its protein product is CASSQGQPPETQYF.

CDR3: CASSRQGYNYGYTF. Here the CDR3 DNA reads TGTGCCAGCAGTAGACAGGGATATAACTATGGCTACACCTTC. The chain uses TRBV9 and TRBJ1-2, with 7 bases that match TRBD1. The germline CDR1 and CDR2 sequences are SGDLS and YYNGEE. There are 14 residues in the CDR3. V was pared by 5 bases and J by 1 base, with 5 bases of the junction left unmatched.

The J gene is TRBJ1-4, the V gene TRBV28, with a tentative D call TRBD1 (5 bases). Germline lookup yields CDR1 MDHEN and CDR2 SYDVKM. V dropped 5 bases and J dropped 7 bases, with 17 bases sitting between them. This CDR3 is 15 amino acids long. CDR3 amino acids: CASSTPGLGTEKLFF. DNA for the CDR3: TGTGCCAGCAGTACACCGGGACTCGGGACTGAAAAACTGTTTTTT.

This clone was seen just once. V and J are TRBV7-9 and TRBJ2-7; 9 bases line up with TRBD1. Germline V gene data show CDR1 as SEHNR and CDR2 as FQNEAQ (reference sequence). The CDR3 sequence is 16 residues long. The V segment lost 1 base and the J segment 6 bases; nucleotides outside the gene matches: 10. The CDR3 nucleotides are TGTGCCAGCAGCTTAGACGACAGGGGGAGAGGACTCGAGCAGTACTTC. Translating gives CASSLDDRGRGLEQYF.

J is TRBJ1-3 and V is TRBV19; D is undetermined. Per germline, CDR1 LNHDA and CDR2 SQIVND (reference sequence). V was pared by 7 bases and J by 3 bases, with 16 bases between. This CDR3 is 15 amino acids long. The CDR3 coding sequence is TGTGCCAGTACCCTAGGTCAGGCCGGTGGAAACACCATATATTTT. Translated: CASTLGQAGGNTIYF.

Only one count was recorded for this clone. The V and J genes are TRBV11-2 and TRBJ2-7; 12 nucleotides agree with TRBD1. CDR3 length: 15 residues. V shed 5 bases and J 7 bases; nucleotides not matched to a gene: 9. CDR1 is SGHAT, CDR2 FQNNGV, per germline. CDR3 protein: CASSPGDRGLEEQYF. The CDR3 bases are TGTGCCAGCAGCCCGGGGGACAGGGGGCTGGAAGAGCAGTACTTC.

The V and J genes are TRBV18 and TRBJ2-7; TRBD2 matches at 12 bases. The CDR3 has 16 amino acids. Germline CDR1 and CDR2: KGHSH and LQKENI. Trimming at V came to 6 bases and at J to 1 base, leaving 7 bases not matched to a gene. The CDR3 is CASSPLAGGPSYEQYF. In nucleotides, the CDR3 is TGTGCCAGCTCTCCCCTAGCGGGAGGGCCGTCCTACGAGCAGTACTTC.

The V call is TRBV19, the J call TRBJ2-5, with no clear D. Germline CDR1 reads LNHDA; CDR2 reads SQIVND (reference sequence). This CDR3 has 14 residues. V shed 1 base and J shed 5 bases, with 11 bases lying between them. CDR3 protein: CASSIGSTRETQYF. CDR3 DNA: TGTGCCAGTAGTATAGGTTCGACCCGGGAGACCCAGTACTTC. Together with reference TRBV19 and TRBJ2-5, the CDR3 gives the full variable domain: DGGITQSPKYLFRKEGQNVTLSCEQNLNHDAMYWYRQDPGQGLRLIYYSQIVNDFQKGDIAEGYSVSREKKESFPLTVTSAQKNPTAFYLCASSIGSTRETQYFGPGTRLLVL.